The rows below give T cell receptor beta chains drawn from one sample of a study of shared clonotypes between healthy human individuals. Here immunoSEQ multiplex PCR was the method, and the copy in TCRdb shows in-frame clones only, minus some. The table records approximately 980,000 clones, 70% to 85% of them present only once. Sequenced material: memory CD4+ T cells sorted from blood. These receptors were collected from a man younger than 30 in good health. Each CDR3 is given with its conserved first and last residue. Fields, in order: V gene, clone size, D gene, J gene, CDR3 DNA, CDR3 protein. A D gene is named only where the DNA matches it firmly. Size is stated for part of the rows, as once, few or many counts, or as a class when the clone is expanded.

TRBV18	-	-	TRBJ2-3	TGTGCCAGCTCACCTCCTACGGGGGGCTCTATGACAGATACGCAGTATTTT	CASSPPTGGSMTDTQYF
TRBV7-9	once	-	TRBJ2-3	TGTGCCAGCAGCTTAACTGCTACTAGCACAGATACGCAGTATTTT	CASSLTATSTDTQYF
TRBV5-1	-	TRBD1	TRBJ2-7	TGCGCCAGCAGCTTAACCGGGACAGGAGCGTACGAGCAGTACTTC	CASSLTGTGAYEQYF
TRBV18	-	-	TRBJ2-7	TGTGCCAGCTCACCGAATGAAGTAGGCTACGAGCAGTACTTC	CASSPNEVGYEQYF
TRBV2	-	-	TRBJ2-7	TGTGCCAGCAAACCCACTAGCAGTAACTACGAGCAGTACTTC	CASKPTSSNYEQYF
TRBV29-1	-	-	TRBJ1-1	TGCAGCGTTGAAGTGGGCGACAGTGAAGCTTTCTTT	CSVEVGDSEAFF
TRBV4-3	few	-	TRBJ1-5	TGCGCCAGCAGCCAAGATACAGGGTATCAGCCCCAGCATTTT	CASSQDTGYQPQHF
TRBV4-2	-	TRBD2	TRBJ2-3	TGTGCCAGCAGCCAAGAGTCCCCCCAGCGGGGGACAGATACGCAGTATTTT	CASSQESPQRGTDTQYF
TRBV6-5	-	-	TRBJ2-7	TGTGCCAGCAGTTACATGGGAACATTGACCTACGAGCAGTACTTC	CASSYMGTLTYEQYF
TRBV5-1	-	-	TRBJ1-1	TGCGCCAGCAGCGCCACAGGGCCCGACACTGAAGCTTTCTTT	CASSATGPDTEAFF
TRBV28	-	-	TRBJ2-5	TGTGCCAGCAGTTTTGGTGGCGGAAGACAAGAGACCCAGTACTTC	CASSFGGGRQETQYF
TRBV28	-	-	TRBJ2-7	TGTGCCAGCTCGAGGGGGGGAAGCTCCCACGAGCAGTACTTC	CASSRGGSSHEQYF
TRBV6-6	-	TRBD1	TRBJ2-7	TGTGCCAGCAGCCAGACAGGGAACGAGCAGTACTTC	CASSQTGNEQYF
TRBV7-9	-	TRBD1	TRBJ2-5	TGTGCCAGCAGCAGGGACAGGGGATACCAAGAGACCCAGTACTTC	CASSRDRGYQETQYF
TRBV11-2	-	-	TRBJ1-2	TGTGCCAGCAGCTTAATGGGGGGCGAATATGGCTACACCTTC	CASSLMGGEYGYTF
TRBV7-2	-	-	TRBJ2-3	TGTGCCAGCAGCCCGTCGTACGGGGAAGATACGCAGTATTTT	CASSPSYGEDTQYF
TRBV20-1	-	-	TRBJ1-4	TGCAGTGCTATGGCCCGAGAAAAACTGTTTTTT	CSAMAREKLFF
TRBV2	few	TRBD1	TRBJ2-1	TGTGCCAGCAGCTGGACAGGCGACAATGAGCAGTTCTTC	CASSWTGDNEQFF
TRBV5-1	-	-	TRBJ2-5	TGCGCCAGCAGCTTGGCGGCTGGAAAGGGCCAAGAGACCCAGTACTTC	CASSLAAGKGQETQYF
TRBV5-4	once	-	TRBJ1-3	TGTGCCAGCAGTATGGATGGGGCCTCTGGAAACACCATATATTTT	CASSMDGASGNTIYF
TRBV27	-	-	TRBJ1-5	TGTGCCAGCAGTTGGACCAGGGAGTTGAGCAATCAGCCCCAGCATTTT	CASSWTRELSNQPQHF
TRBV5-1	-	-	TRBJ2-7	TGCGCCAGCAGCTTGGAATCCCCCCGATACGAGCAGTACTTC	CASSLESPRYEQYF
TRBV11-2	-	-	TRBJ2-7	TGTGCCAGCAGCTCAGGACAGCCCCGCGGCTACGAGCAGTACTTC	CASSSGQPRGYEQYF
TRBV9	-	-	TRBJ1-6	TGTGCCAGCTCCACCGGCGGGGACAATCCCTATAATTCACCCCTCCACTTT	CASSTGGDNPYNSPLHF
TRBV5-4	-	-	TRBJ2-3	TGTGCCAGCAGCTTGGTTTCTGGGAATCGGGATACGCAGTATTTT	CASSLVSGNRDTQYF
TRBV7-9	-	TRBD1	TRBJ1-1	TGTGCCAGCAGCCCAAGGACAGGGGGCATTACTGAAGCTTTCTTT	CASSPRTGGITEAFF
TRBV5-4	-	TRBD1	TRBJ1-4	TGTGCCAGCAGCTCCGGGGACAGGATTAATGAAAAACTGTTTTTT	CASSSGDRINEKLFF
TRBV13	-	-	TRBJ2-5	TGTGCCAGCAGCTTGGAGGTAGGAGAACAAGAGACCCAGTACTTC	CASSLEVGEQETQYF
TRBV2	-	-	TRBJ1-5	TGTGCCAGCAGTGAAGGTTGGCGGACTTTAAGCAATCAGCCCCAGCATTTT	CASSEGWRTLSNQPQHF
TRBV18	-	-	TRBJ2-7	TGTGCCAGCTCACCAGTCATGGGTACCTACGAGCAGTACTTC	CASSPVMGTYEQYF
TRBV6-6	-	-	TRBJ2-5	TGTGCCAGCAGTTTAACAGGCTCAGAGACCCAGTACTTC	CASSLTGSETQYF
TRBV6-1	-	-	TRBJ1-1	TGTGCCAGCAGTCTCTGGGGGTCTGAAGCTTTCTTT	CASSLWGSEAFF
TRBV2	-	TRBD2	TRBJ2-1	TGTGCCAGCAGTTCGGGCGGGAGGGGGTACAATGAGCAGTTCTTC	CASSSGGRGYNEQFF
TRBV27	once	-	TRBJ1-1	TGTGCCAGCAGTTTGTTAAGCCCGGGGACTGAAGCTTTCTTT	CASSLLSPGTEAFF
TRBV5-6	-	TRBD1	TRBJ1-5	TGTGCCAGCAGCTTGGAGGGGACAGGGACACATCAGCCCCAGCATTTT	CASSLEGTGTHQPQHF
TRBV6-5	-	-	TRBJ1-5	TGTGCCAGCAAAGTAGGCGGATATAGCAATCAGCCCCAGCATTTT	CASKVGGYSNQPQHF
TRBV11-2	once	TRBD1	TRBJ2-3	TGTGCCAGCAGGATGACAGGGGTCACAGATACGCAGTATTTT	CASRMTGVTDTQYF
TRBV29-1	-	TRBD1	TRBJ1-3	TGCAGCGTTCCGACAGGGAGGCCTGGAAACACCATATATTTT	CSVPTGRPGNTIYF
TRBV5-1	few	-	TRBJ1-2	TGCGCCAGCAGCTTGGCGCAGGGCTATGGCTACACCTTC	CASSLAQGYGYTF
TRBV6-1	-	-	TRBJ1-5	TGTGCCAGCAAAGCGGGAGCAGGTCAGCCCCAGCATTTT	CASKAGAGQPQHF
TRBV4-1	few	TRBD1	TRBJ2-7	TGCGCCAGCAGCCAAGTACACAGGGGGCTTGACGAGCAGTACTTC	CASSQVHRGLDEQYF